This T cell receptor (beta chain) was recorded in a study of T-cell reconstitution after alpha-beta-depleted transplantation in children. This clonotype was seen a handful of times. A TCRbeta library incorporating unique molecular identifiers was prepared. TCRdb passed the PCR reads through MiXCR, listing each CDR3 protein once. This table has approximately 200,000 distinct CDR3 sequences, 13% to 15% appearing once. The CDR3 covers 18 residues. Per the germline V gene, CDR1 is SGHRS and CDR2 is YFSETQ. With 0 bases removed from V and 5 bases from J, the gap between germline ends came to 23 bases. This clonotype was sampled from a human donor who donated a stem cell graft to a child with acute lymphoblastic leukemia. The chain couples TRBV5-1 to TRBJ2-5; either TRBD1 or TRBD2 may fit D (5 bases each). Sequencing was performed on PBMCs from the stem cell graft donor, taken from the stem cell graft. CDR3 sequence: CASSLARSPAPEGETQYF. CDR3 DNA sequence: TGCGCCAGCAGCTTGGCAAGGTCGCCGGCTCCCGAGGGGGAGACCCAGTACTTC.